The rows below give T cell receptor beta chains drawn from one sample of a study of blood T cells in healthy people across ages. TCRdb analysed the 5' RACE reads with MiXCR anew, one entry per CDR3 protein. The table records about 930,000 distinct CDR3 sequences, 25% to 30% of them present only once. The sample also formed part of further work on T cells of mothers and their children.

Specimen: blood. These receptors were taken from a woman aged 40 to 55 in good health. Both conserved end residues are trimmed from each CDR3. A D gene is named only where the DNA matches it firmly.

TRBJ2-7,TRBV20-1,TRBD1,SHADRQGFVYEQY
.,TRBV7-2,.,ASRSDSFYEQY
TRBJ1-2,TRBV20-1,TRBD1,SAYGQGGYGYT
TRBJ2-1,TRBV12-3/TRBV12-4,TRBD1,ASSLRGDRSDEQF
TRBJ1-2,TRBV5-1,TRBD1,ASRPGTVTNYGYT
TRBJ1-3,TRBV7-6,.,ASSLAAGRGLGNTIY
TRBJ1-2,TRBV15,.,ATSRMGNYGHT
TRBJ1-2,TRBV18,TRBD1,ASSSDRVDGYT
TRBJ2-1,TRBV5-1,TRBD2,ASGSSSSGVDNEQF
TRBJ2-3,TRBV9,.,ASSVGGRGPPADTQY
TRBJ1-1,TRBV6-5,TRBD1,ASSYLSGGGTEAF
TRBJ2-7,TRBV9,TRBD2,ASSPRLAGSSYEQY
TRBJ1-2,TRBV6-2/TRBV6-3,TRBD1,ASSPSASGQGRKDGYT
TRBJ1-6,TRBV7-8,TRBD1,ASSSQQGSNSPLH
TRBJ2-3,TRBV21-1,.,ASSNPGTSPSTDTQY
TRBJ2-1,TRBV20-1,.,SARPGGRDNEQF
TRBJ1-6,TRBV15,.,ATRGRYPNSPLH
TRBJ2-3,TRBV12-3/TRBV12-4,.,ASSLGGTADTQY
TRBJ2-7,TRBV5-6,TRBD1,ASRSGQGRFYEQY
TRBJ2-7,TRBV29-1,TRBD1,SVRQGATLSSYEQY
TRBJ2-7,TRBV9,.,ASSLRGLLGNEQY
TRBJ2-1,TRBV7-2,TRBD2,ASSLGMSSGGANNEQF
TRBJ2-1,TRBV4-1,.,ASSQGRRVNEQF
TRBJ2-3,TRBV28,TRBD2,ASSSWTSGRIHSDTQY
TRBJ1-4,TRBV7-6,TRBD1,ASSHRQGATNEKLF
TRBJ1-2,TRBV4-3,TRBD1,ASSQRTGGQTNYGYT
TRBJ2-7,TRBV29-1,TRBD1,SVGDRVGEQY
TRBJ1-2,TRBV7-9,TRBD1,ASSPQLRAGGYGYT
TRBJ1-2,TRBV12-3/TRBV12-4,.,ASSLITQGHGYT
TRBJ2-3,TRBV4-1,.,ASSQDAPGDTQY
TRBJ2-3,TRBV24-1,TRBD2,ATRPAGSTDTQY
TRBJ2-5,TRBV20-1,.,SATGPLESSQY
TRBJ2-1,TRBV5-6,.,ASSLVFEARKSSYNEQF